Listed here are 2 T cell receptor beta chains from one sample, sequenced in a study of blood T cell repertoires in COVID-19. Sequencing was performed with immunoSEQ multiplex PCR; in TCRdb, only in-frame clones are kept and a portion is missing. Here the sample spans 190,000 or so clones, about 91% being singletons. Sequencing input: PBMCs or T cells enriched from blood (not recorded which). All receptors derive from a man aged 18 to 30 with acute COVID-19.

DNA of the CDR3: TGTGCCAGCAGTTCGACAGGGGGATACGAGCAGTACTTC. As protein: CASSSTGGYEQYF. The J gene is TRBJ2-7, the V gene TRBV28; the match to TRBD1 covers 9 bases. Germline loops: CDR1 MDHEN, CDR2 SYDVKM. V dropped 4 bases and J dropped 4; count of bases not matched to a gene: 2. The CDR3 is 13 residues long.

CDR3 loop: CSASASGSLDEQFF. The CDR3 bases are TGCAGTGCTAGTGCTAGCGGGAGCTTGGATGAGCAGTTCTTC. The J gene is TRBJ2-1, the V gene TRBV20-1; TRBD2 aligns across 10 bases. The V and J ends lost 3 bases and 8 bases, in that order; junction bases with no gene match: 7. CDR3 length equals 14 residues. Germline CDR1 DFQATT, CDR2 SNEGSKA (reference sequence).